These 26 T cell receptor beta chains originate from one sample sequenced in a study of memory CD4+ T cells and cytomegalovirus serostatus. Data came from immunoSEQ multiplex PCR; TCRdb stores just in-frame clones and leaves some out. The sample includes tens of thousands of clones, under 90% of them seen just once. Single viable CD3+CD4+CD8-CD45RO+ cells were sorted as the memory CD4+ T cells. The specimen sequenced was memory CD4+ T cells from blood. The receptor set was obtained from an adult in good health and CMV-seronegative. Some clones in this sample may be carry-over from other donors' samples.

The chain uses TRBV7-6 and TRBJ2-3, with D unclear. V dropped 2 bases and J dropped 0 bases, with 12 bases sitting between them. This CDR3 region has 16 residues. Germline CDR1 is SGHVS and CDR2 is FNYEAQ. The CDR3 coding sequence is TGTGCCAGCAGCTTAATTCCCATATCTAGCACAGATACGCAGTATTTT. This encodes CASSLIPISSTDTQYF.

The rearrangement uses TRBV7-2 and TRBJ2-1; the D gene is possibly TRBD2 (5 bases). Per the germline V gene, CDR1 is SGHTA and CDR2 is FQGNSA. The CDR3 is made up of 14 amino acids. V was trimmed by 5 bases and J by 9 bases, leaving 17 bases between them. CDR3 residues: CASSPRFRGSEQFF. As DNA, the CDR3 is TGTGCCAGCAGCCCACGTTTTAGAGGGAGTGAGCAGTTCTTC.

The V gene is TRBV5-4, the J gene TRBJ1-2, with 7 bases matching TRBD1. Trimming took 5 bases from V and 8 from J; bases not matched to a gene: 9. Germline CDR1 and CDR2: SGHNT and YYREEE (reference sequence). The CDR3 loop spans 13 amino acids. The CDR3 DNA sequence: TGTGCCAGCAGTCTTCAGGGGACAGAGGGCTACACCTTC. It translates to CASSLQGTEGYTF.

V and J are TRBV6-1 and TRBJ1-5; D gene ambiguous. Trimming pared 3 bases from V and 4 bases from J, leaving 10 bases between. The germline V gene encodes CDR1 MNHNS and CDR2 SASEGT. This CDR3 contains 14 residues. Here the CDR3 DNA reads TGTGCCAGCAGTGATAGAAGGGTGAATCAGCCCCAGCATTTT. It is translated as CASSDRRVNQPQHF.

V usage is TRBV9 and J usage is TRBJ1-6, with 8 bases lining up with TRBD1. V shed 3 bases and J 0 bases; nucleotides not matched to a gene: 5. The CDR3 sequence is 17 residues long. The V gene's germline CDR1 is SGDLS and CDR2 YYNGEE. CDR3 nucleotide sequence: TGTGCCAGCAGCGAGACAGGGGCCGGCTCCTATAATTCACCCCTCCACTTT. Translation: CASSETGAGSYNSPLHF.

J is TRBJ2-1 and V is TRBV9; TRBD2 aligns across 8 bases. V was pared by 4 bases and J by 1 base, with 13 bases of the junction left unmatched. Germline V gene data show CDR1 as SGDLS and CDR2 as YYNGEE. This CDR3 region has 18 residues. The CDR3 sequence is CASSPAGGGSRSYNEQFF. The CDR3 DNA reads TGTGCCAGCAGCCCCGCGGGGGGTGGGAGTAGATCCTACAATGAGCAGTTCTTC.

V and J are TRBV28 and TRBJ1-2; a possible D gene is TRBD1 (5 bases). The germline V gene has CDR1 MDHEN and CDR2 SYDVKM. The CDR3 extends over 15 amino acids. Trimming removed 8 bases at V and 4 bases at J, with 20 bases between. CDR3 coding DNA: TGTGCCAGCCGCGATAGTTCCCAGGGCCGCTATGGCTACACCTTC. It specifies CASRDSSQGRYGYTF.

The chain employs TRBV5-1 and TRBJ1-4; D is undetermined. V gave up 0 bases and J gave up 4 bases, with 7 bases separating them. CDR1 SGHRS and CDR2 YFSETQ come from the germline V gene. The length of the CDR3 is 14 residues. This CDR3 reads CASSLEDFNEKLFF. The CDR3 DNA reads TGCGCCAGCAGCTTGGAGGATTTTAATGAAAAACTGTTTTTT.

This clone was seen only once. V usage is TRBV10-3 and J usage is TRBJ1-4; weak D call: TRBD1 (5 bases). Germline V CDR1 and CDR2: ENHRY, SYGVKD. The V and J ends lost 0 bases and 3 bases respectively, with 8 bases between them. CDR3 length equals 15 residues. The CDR3 sequence is CAISESGGPNEKLFF. Here the CDR3 DNA reads TGTGCCATCAGTGAGTCGGGGGGACCTAATGAAAAACTGTTTTTT.

V is TRBV29-1 and J is TRBJ1-4, with D perhaps matching TRBD1 (5 bases). This CDR3 has 16 residues. V was cut by 6 bases and J by 1 base, with 18 bases left in between. From germline, CDR1 is SQVTM and CDR2 ANQGSEA. The CDR3 region has the DNA TGCAGCGTCACAGACAGCAATCAAGGAACTAATGAAAAACTGTTTTTT. Residues: CSVTDSNQGTNEKLFF.

This clone was counted a few times. V usage is TRBV14 and J usage is TRBJ1-1, with D maybe TRBD1 (5 bases). V lost 4 bases and J 5 bases, leaving 14 bases between the germline ends. Germline CDR1 and CDR2: SGHDN and FVKESK. The CDR3 is 14 residues long. The CDR3 DNA reads as TGTGCCAGCAGCCCCTTTGACAGAGCTACTGAAGCTTTCTTT. Translation gives CASSPFDRATEAFF.

In this sample, this clone turned up once. V is TRBV5-1 and J is TRBJ2-2; no firm D call. V gave up 0 bases and J gave up 6 bases, with 9 bases separating them. CDR3 length: 14 amino acids. Germline assignment: CDR1 SGHRS and CDR2 YFSETQ. CDR3 sequence (DNA): TGCGCCAGCAGCTTGGGGGCGGCGGCCGGGGAGCTGTTTTTT. Protein: CASSLGAAAGELFF.

J is TRBJ1-2 and V is TRBV4-3, with 7 bases fitting TRBD1. CDR3 size: 15 residues. V lost 2 bases, J lost 2 bases, and 5 bases stayed unmatched. CDR1 is LGHNA, CDR2 YSLEER, per germline. CDR3 in amino acids: CASSQTPTGNYGYTF. The CDR3 DNA follows: TGCGCCAGCAGCCAAACGCCGACAGGGAACTATGGCTACACCTTC.

V gene TRBV20-1 combines with J gene TRBJ2-1; D possibly uses TRBD1 or TRBD2 (5 bases each). Germline V CDR1 and CDR2: DFQATT, SNEGSKA (reference sequence). Trimming removed 5 bases at V and 15 bases at J, with 17 bases between. The CDR3 length is 11 residues. CDR3 coding DNA: TGCAGTGCTCCGCACTATACCGGGGCGTTCTTC. Protein: CSAPHYTGAFF.

The chain carries TRBV9 and TRBJ2-2; D possibly corresponds to TRBD2 (6 bases). V lost 1 base and J lost 3, with 16 bases in between. The CDR3 is 17 residues long. CDR1 is SGDLS and CDR2 is YYNGEE in the germline V gene. The CDR3 reads CASSVKPGTGDTGELFF. The CDR3 DNA follows: TGTGCCAGCAGCGTAAAACCCGGGACTGGGGACACCGGGGAGCTGTTTTTT. Looking up the rest from reference TRBV9 and TRBJ2-2 gives the full variable domain: DSGVTQTPKHLITATGQRVTLRCSPRSGDLSVYWYQQSLDQGLQFLIQYYNGEERAKGNILERFSAQQFPDLHSELNLSSLELGDSALYFCASSVKPGTGDTGELFFGEGSRLTVL.

The CDR3 loop reads CASSFFKKSSGANVLTF. The CDR3, as DNA: TGCGCCAGCAGCTTCTTCAAGAAAAGCTCTGGGGCCAACGTCCTGACTTTC. This sequence joins TRBV5-1 and TRBJ2-6; D is unclear. This CDR3 has 17 residues. CDR1 and CDR2 from the germline V gene are SGHRS and YFSETQ. V dropped 2 bases and J dropped 0 bases, with 12 bases sitting between them.

The chain links TRBV5-1 to TRBJ2-3; D may be TRBD1 or TRBD2 (7 bases each). Germline CDR1 SGHRS, CDR2 YFSETQ. Between the trimmed V and J ends, which lost 4 bases and 5 bases, there was a span of 23 bases. The CDR3 loop spans 17 amino acids. The CDR3 here is CASSPGTDFSGRDTQYF. The CDR3, as DNA: TGCGCCAGCAGCCCCGGGACAGACTTTAGCGGGCGAGATACGCAGTATTTT. Full variable domain (outside the CDR3, taken from reference TRBV5-1 and TRBJ2-3): KAGVTQTPRYLIKTRGQQVTLSCSPISGHRSVSWYQQTPGQGLQFLFEYFSETQRNKGNFPGRFSGRQFSNSRSEMNVSTLELGDSALYLCASSPGTDFSGRDTQYFGPGTRLTVL.

This clone was seen a single time. This chain joins TRBV5-6 and TRBJ1-2; maybe TRBD1 (6 bases). Germline V lookup: CDR1 SGHDT, CDR2 YYEEEE. V shed 2 bases and J shed 6 bases, with 14 bases lying between them. The CDR3 consists of 14 residues. CDR3 region: CASSLFGQSNGYTF. The CDR3, as DNA: TGTGCCAGCAGCTTATTTGGACAGAGTAATGGCTACACCTTC. Together with reference TRBV5-6 and TRBJ1-2, the CDR3 gives the full variable domain: DAGVTQSPTHLIKTRGQQVTLRCSPKSGHDTVSWYQQALGQGPQFIFQYYEEEERQRGNFPDRFSGHQFPNYSSELNVNALLLGDSALYLCASSLFGQSNGYTFGSGTRLTVV.

The chain couples TRBV28 to TRBJ2-5; perhaps D is TRBD1 or TRBD2 (6 bases each). V lost 7 bases, J lost 5 bases, and 14 bases lay in between. The CDR3 loop spans 13 amino acids. Germline values: CDR1 MDHEN, CDR2 SYDVKM. In nucleotides, the CDR3 is TGTGCCAGCAACCTCGGGGGCCGTGAGACCCAGTACTTC. Encoded protein: CASNLGGRETQYF.

This clone was observed a handful of times. The chain couples TRBV27 to TRBJ1-6; 7 nucleotides match TRBD1. CDR1 is MNHEY, CDR2 SMNVEV, per germline (reference sequence). V dropped 5 bases and J dropped 5; count of bases not matched to a gene: 6. The CDR3 covers 15 residues. CDR3 sequence reads: CASSPLDRNNSPLHF. The CDR3 DNA reads TGTGCCAGCAGTCCCCTGGACAGGAATAATTCACCCCTCCACTTT.

The V call is TRBV19, the J call TRBJ2-2; D ambiguous. The length of the CDR3 is 12 residues. Germline loops: CDR1 LNHDA, CDR2 SQIVND (reference sequence). The V and J ends lost 5 bases and 8 bases respectively, with 9 bases between them. CDR3 nucleotide sequence: TGTGCCAGTAGTGAGTCTTTTGGGGAGCTGTTTTTT. Its protein product is CASSESFGELFF.

This chain uses TRBV4-3 with TRBJ2-6; D is ambiguous. The CDR3 consists of 16 residues. V lost 2 bases, J lost 4 bases, and 12 bases lay in between. The germline gives CDR1 LGHNA, CDR2 YSLEER. CDR3 coding DNA: TGCGCCAGCAGCCAATTTTCGGGTATGGGGGCCAACGTCCTGACTTTC. Residues: CASSQFSGMGANVLTF.

The chain carries TRBV11-2 and TRBJ2-5, with 7 positions matching TRBD1. V shed 1 base and J 5 bases; nucleotides not matched to a gene: 10. Germline assignment: CDR1 SGHAT and CDR2 FQNNGV. The CDR3 has 16 residues. The CDR3 protein is CASSLGGQQFSETQYF. The CDR3 DNA follows: TGTGCCAGCAGCTTAGGGGGACAGCAATTTTCGGAGACCCAGTACTTC.

The chain couples TRBV7-9 to TRBJ1-5; TRBD1 agrees at 7 bases. The germline CDR1 and CDR2 sequences are SEHNR and FQNEAQ (reference sequence). This CDR3 is 14 amino acids long. With V trimmed by 3 bases and J by 7 bases, 6 bases remained unmatched. The CDR3 region is CASSFAGGGQPQHF. In nucleotides, the CDR3 is TGTGCCAGCAGCTTCGCAGGGGGAGGACAGCCCCAGCATTTT. Based on the CDR3 plus reference TRBV7-9 and TRBJ1-5, the full variable domain is DTGVSQNPRHKITKRGQNVTFRCDPISEHNRLYWYRQTLGQGPEFLTYFQNEAQLEKSRLLSDRFSAERPKGSFSTLEIQRTEQGDSAMYLCASSFAGGGQPQHFGDGTRLSIL.

The genes are TRBV5-1 and TRBJ2-1; a possible D gene is TRBD2 (6 bases). The V and J ends lost 4 bases and 9 bases respectively, with 20 bases between them. Germline V gives CDR1 SGHRS, CDR2 YFSETQ. The CDR3 sequence is 15 residues long. CDR3 in DNA: TGCGCCAGCAGCCCTCAATCTGAATTGGGGGGTGAGCAGTTCTTC. It yields the protein CASSPQSELGGEQFF.

The chain links TRBV4-2 to TRBJ2-1; either TRBD1 or TRBD2 may supply D (6 bases each). Looked up from germline, CDR1 is LGHNA and CDR2 is YNFKEQ. Deletions cut 0 bases from V and 7 bases from J, with 16 bases between. This CDR3 region has 16 residues. The CDR3 nucleotides are TGTGCCAGCAGCCAAGACGGCAGGGGCGGGAAGAATGAGCAGTTCTTC. This translates into CASSQDGRGGKNEQFF.